The 17 T cell receptor beta chains given below trace back to one sample, sequenced in a study of cytomegalovirus exposure and HLA in healthy donors. Use of 60 Vbeta and 13 Jbeta primers characterized the PCR. Profiled with immunoSEQ multiplex PCR; TCRdb holds only in-frame clones, not every one. The data show about 160,000 clones, with roughly four fifths seen just once and around 4.1% held by the top ten. The sequencing input was PBMCs. These receptors were obtained from a man aged 45 to 65 in good health and CMV-seropositive.

V gene TRBV10-2 combines with J gene TRBJ2-7; 7 bases fit TRBD2. The CDR3 has 13 residues. With 2 bases clipped from V and 5 bases from J, the junction kept 3 bases outside the gene matches. Germline values: CDR1 WSHSY, CDR2 SAAADI. This CDR3 reads CASSEREVNEQYF. As DNA, the CDR3 is TGCGCCAGCAGTGAGCGGGAGGTCAACGAGCAGTACTTC.

The chain recombines TRBV7-2 with TRBJ2-7, with 8 bases that match TRBD2. This CDR3 region has 11 residues. Germline-derived CDR1 and CDR2 are SGHTA and FQGNSA. J lost 12 bases, V lost 4 bases, and 5 bases had no gene match. The CDR3 spells CASSSGLAMYF. The CDR3 nucleotides are TGTGCCAGCAGCTCCGGACTAGCCATGTACTTC.

This rearrangement joins TRBV29-1 to TRBJ2-7, with TRBD1 matching 11 bases. The germline gives CDR1 SQVTM, CDR2 ANQGSEA. After removal of 6 bases from V and 3 bases from J, the junction contained 4 bases not matched to a gene. The CDR3 has 13 amino acids. Here the CDR3 DNA reads TGCAGCGTCTCCGGGACAGGGGGCTACGAGCAGTACTTC. Translation: CSVSGTGGYEQYF.

This clone was counted a few times. The V call is TRBV4-1, the J call TRBJ1-1; D is unclear. Germline V CDR1 and CDR2: MGHRA, YSYEKL. Trimming took off 0 bases at V and 1 base at J, with 6 bases between the two ends. This CDR3 comprises 14 residues. The CDR3 spells CASSQDPGNTEAFF. In DNA form, the CDR3 reads TGCGCCAGCAGCCAAGACCCAGGGAACACTGAAGCTTTCTTT.

This clone has just one count. Within the sample, other DNA sequences also encode this same CDR3. The J gene is TRBJ2-1, the V gene TRBV5-1; 10 bases fit TRBD2. CDR3 length: 14 amino acids. Trimming cost V 6 bases and J 4 bases; bases outside gene matches: 4. Germline assignment: CDR1 SGHRS and CDR2 YFSETQ. The CDR3 loop is CASTPSGGYNEQFF. The CDR3 DNA reads TGCGCCAGCACACCTAGCGGGGGTTACAATGAGCAGTTCTTC. Using reference TRBV5-1 and TRBJ2-1 for the parts outside the CDR3, the full variable domain is KAGVTQTPRYLIKTRGQQVTLSCSPISGHRSVSWYQQTPGQGLQFLFEYFSETQRNKGNFPGRFSGRQFSNSRSEMNVSTLELGDSALYLCASTPSGGYNEQFFGPGTRLTVL.

This chain links TRBV5-4 with TRBJ2-1, with TRBD1 matching 8 bases. CDR3 length: 13 residues. The V and J ends lost 4 bases and 9 bases, in that order; junction bases with no gene match: 6. Germline CDR1 reads SGHNT; CDR2 reads YYREEE (reference sequence). CDR3 amino acids: CASSPDRDGEQFF. CDR3 nucleotide sequence: TGTGCCAGCAGCCCGGACAGGGACGGTGAGCAGTTCTTC.

This clone was seen only once. V usage is TRBV9 and J usage is TRBJ1-3, with D possibly being TRBD1 (5 bases). The CDR3 has 15 residues. Trimming removed 3 bases from V and 4 bases from J, with 14 bases in between. The germline CDR1 and CDR2 sequences are SGDLS and YYNGEE. The CDR3 protein is CASSARVKGGNTIYF. In DNA form, the CDR3 reads TGTGCCAGCAGCGCCAGGGTTAAGGGAGGAAACACCATATATTTT. Drawing the rest from reference TRBV9 and TRBJ1-3, the complete variable domain is DSGVTQTPKHLITATGQRVTLRCSPRSGDLSVYWYQQSLDQGLQFLIQYYNGEERAKGNILERFSAQQFPDLHSELNLSSLELGDSALYFCASSARVKGGNTIYFGEGSWLTVV.

The chain carries TRBV7-9 and TRBJ1-5; 8 positions agree with TRBD1. CDR3 length: 15 amino acids. V dropped 3 bases and J dropped 3; count of bases not matched to a gene: 4. The V gene's germline CDR1 is SEHNR and CDR2 FQNEAQ (reference sequence). The CDR3 DNA is TGTGCCAGCAGCTTGGCAGGGGGCGCCAATCAGCCCCAGCATTTT. This gives the protein CASSLAGGANQPQHF.

The rearrangement links TRBV30 to TRBJ2-5; TRBD2 aligns across 11 bases. The length of the CDR3 is 13 residues. Per germline, CDR1 GTSNPN and CDR2 SVGIG (reference sequence). V shed 6 bases and J 4 bases; nucleotides not matched to a gene: 4. The CDR3 coding sequence is TGTGCCTGCACTAGCGGGGGTGGAGAGACCCAGTACTTC. This gives the protein CACTSGGGETQYF.

In the case of this clone: Within the sample, other DNA sequences also encode this same CDR3. The CDR3 sequence: CASSLAGGETQYF. The CDR3 DNA is TGCGCCAGCAGCTTAGCGGGGGGGGAGACCCAGTACTTC. This sequence joins TRBV5-1 and TRBJ2-5; 10 bases are shared with TRBD2. Trimming took 2 bases from V and 5 from J; bases not matched to a gene: 0. Per germline, CDR1 SGHRS and CDR2 YFSETQ. This CDR3 spans 13 amino acids.

The CDR3 sequence: CASSPLGQGNTEAFF. The DNA for the CDR3 is TGTGCCAGCAGCCCATTGGGACAGGGTAACACTGAAGCTTTCTTT. The chain is built from TRBV7-2 and TRBJ1-1, with 9 bases that match TRBD1. Trimming at V came to 5 bases and at J to 2 bases, leaving 6 bases not matched to a gene. The germline CDR1 and CDR2 sequences are SGHTA and FQGNSA. The CDR3 has 15 residues.

J is TRBJ1-1 and V is TRBV21-1; the tabulated D call, TRBD1, remains unverified against the DNA. TRBV21-1 is an annotated pseudogene. The CDR3 loop spans 14 amino acids. Here the CDR3 DNA reads TGTGCCAGCAGCCACCAACACCCGAACACTGAAGCTTTCTTT. It translates to CASSHQHPNTEAFF.

J is TRBJ1-6 and V is TRBV6-4; 10 bases are shared with TRBD1. J lost 7 bases, V lost 0 bases, and 0 bases had no gene match. The germline CDR1 and CDR2 sequences are MRHNA and SNTAGT. CDR3 size: 15 residues. The CDR3 loop is CASSDSTGGNSPLHF. As DNA, the CDR3 is TGTGCCAGCAGTGACTCGACAGGGGGCAATTCACCCCTCCACTTT.

The chain is built from TRBV7-9 and TRBJ1-2; 7 nucleotides line up with TRBD1. Germline V gene lookup returns CDR1 SEHNR and CDR2 FQNEAQ (reference sequence). The CDR3 contains 13 residues. V trimming: 4 bases; J trimming: 10 bases; junction bases outside the gene matches: 9. CDR3 sequence reads: CASSWRTGDPYTF. The CDR3 DNA sequence: TGTGCCAGCAGCTGGCGAACAGGGGATCCCTACACCTTC.

This clone was found once. The missing conserved phenylalanine or tryptophan at the end of this CDR3 makes a read error likely. Because the CDR3's place on the DNA is in doubt, the DNA is left out and the CDR3 is given as listed by TCRdb. V and J are TRBV6-5 and TRBJ1-6. Termini included, the CDR3 measures 8 amino acids. Germline V gene lookup returns CDR1 MNHEY and CDR2 SVGAGI. The CDR3 loop is CASSLGRD.

The rearrangement links TRBV5-4 to TRBJ2-2, with a weak D call TRBD2 (6 bases). V dropped 4 bases and J dropped 1 base, with 17 bases sitting between them. The CDR3 totals 17 residues. Germline assignment: CDR1 SGHNT and CDR2 YYREEE (reference sequence). The DNA of the CDR3 is TGTGCCAGCAGCCCAAATCCGGGACTTGGGAACACCGGGGAGCTGTTTTTT. Its translation: CASSPNPGLGNTGELFF.

This sequence joins TRBV7-9 and TRBJ2-7; TRBD2 matches 7 bases. With 3 bases clipped from V and 7 bases from J, the junction kept 9 bases outside the gene matches. The CDR3 consists of 14 residues. Germline loops: CDR1 SEHNR, CDR2 FQNEAQ (reference sequence). CDR3: CASSFGQERGEQYF. CDR3 nucleotides: TGTGCCAGCAGCTTTGGGCAGGAGCGGGGTGAGCAGTACTTC.